This T cell receptor beta chain appears in the sequencing data of a study of cytomegalovirus exposure and HLA in healthy donors. Study results and caveats: Overall, around 160 TCR beta chains were annotated as cytomegalovirus-associated. HLA alleles were associated with around 17,000 TCR beta sequences in a later analysis at 0.05 false discovery rate.

Use of 60 Vbeta and 13 Jbeta primers characterized the PCR. Assay: immunoSEQ multiplex PCR; the TCRdb copy retains only in-frame clones and omits some. The sample includes roughly 100,000 clones, around 80% seen only once; the top ten take 6% to 8%. As concerns this clone: Its antigen is not known.

Germline CDR1 SGHVS, CDR2 FQNEAQ. CDR3 length: 14 amino acids. V gave up 5 bases and J gave up 4 bases; unmatched junction bases: 4. The V call is TRBV7-8, the J call TRBJ1-3; 8 bases map to TRBD1. Sequencing was done on a sample of PBMCs. The TCR originated in a young man in good health and CMV-seropositive. The CDR3 nucleotides are TGTGCCAGCAGCCGGGACAGGACAGGAAACACCATATATTTT. It translates to CASSRDRTGNTIYF.